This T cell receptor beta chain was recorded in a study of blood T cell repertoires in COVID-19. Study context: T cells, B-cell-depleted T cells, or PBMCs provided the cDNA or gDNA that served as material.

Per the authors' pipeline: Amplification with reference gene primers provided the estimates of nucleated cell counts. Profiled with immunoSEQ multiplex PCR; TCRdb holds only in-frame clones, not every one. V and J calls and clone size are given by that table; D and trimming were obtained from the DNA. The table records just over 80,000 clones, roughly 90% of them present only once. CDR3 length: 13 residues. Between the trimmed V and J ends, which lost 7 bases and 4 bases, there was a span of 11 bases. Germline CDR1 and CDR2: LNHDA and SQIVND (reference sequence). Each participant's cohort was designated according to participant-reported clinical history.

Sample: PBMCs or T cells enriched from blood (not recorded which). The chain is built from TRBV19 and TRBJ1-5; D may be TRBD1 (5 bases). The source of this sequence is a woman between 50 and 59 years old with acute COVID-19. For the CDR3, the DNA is TGTGCCAGTAAGGGGCAGATGAATCAGCCCCAGCATTTT. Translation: CASKGQMNQPQHF.